These 31 T cell receptor beta chains share one sample of origin, sequenced in a study of blood T cell repertoires in COVID-19. Some clones are missing from TCRdb's copy, which holds only in-frame ones; the method was immunoSEQ multiplex PCR. The profile covers roughly 130,000 clones, with 87% appearing a single time and 3% to 4.5% taken by the ten largest. Input material: peripheral blood. Every receptor here comes from a woman aged 60-75 years with acute or convalescent COVID-19.

DNA for the CDR3: TGTGCCAGCAGCTCCGGACAAACTTCCAATGAGCAGTTCTTC. Amino acid sequence: CASSSGQTSNEQFF. The chain couples TRBV7-3 to TRBJ2-1, with D perhaps matching TRBD1 (5 bases). CDR3 length equals 14 residues. Germline V lookup: CDR1 SGHTA, CDR2 FQGTGA. V was shortened by 4 bases and J by 6 bases, with 13 bases between the two germline ends.

The rearrangement links TRBV3-1 (or the pseudogene TRBV3-2) to TRBJ1-1; perhaps TRBD1 as D (5 bases). The germline V and J ends were trimmed by 6 bases and 1 base, with 12 bases remaining between them. Germline V lookup: CDR1 LGHDT, CDR2 YNNKEL (reference sequence). CDR3 length: 14 amino acids. The CDR3 here is CASSFRAPNTEAFF. The CDR3 DNA sequence: TGTGCCAGCAGTTTCAGGGCCCCGAACACTGAAGCTTTCTTT.

The chain couples TRBV3-1 (or the pseudogene TRBV3-2) to TRBJ1-4; no definite D call. This CDR3 has 14 amino acids. Germline CDR1 and CDR2: LGHDT and YNNKEL (reference sequence). V lost 2 bases to trimming and J lost 5 bases, with 9 bases between them. The DNA for the CDR3 is TGTGCCAGCAGCCAAAGGTCGGAGAATGAAAAACTGTTTTTT. Protein: CASSQRSENEKLFF.

The chain joins TRBV18 to TRBJ2-3; 9 bases line up with TRBD1. The CDR3 has 15 residues. The trim removed 6 bases at V and 0 bases at J, leaving 4 bases unmatched. Germline V gene lookup returns CDR1 KGHSH and CDR2 LQKENI. The CDR3 coding sequence is TGTGCCAGCTCCCGAGGACAGGGGAGCACAGATACGCAGTATTTT. Amino acids: CASSRGQGSTDTQYF.

V usage is TRBV5-4 and J usage is TRBJ2-1; the match to TRBD2 covers 9 bases. This CDR3 comprises 15 residues. The V gene end was trimmed by 4 bases and the J gene end by 7 bases; junction bases not matched to a gene: 9. Looked up from germline, CDR1 is SGHNT and CDR2 is YYREEE (reference sequence). CDR3 bases: TGTGCCAGCAGCCTCCCTAGCGGGGAATCTAATGAGCAGTTCTTC. Protein: CASSLPSGESNEQFF. The full variable domain, in which reference TRBV5-4 and TRBJ2-1 provide the parts outside the CDR3, is ETGVTQSPTHLIKTRGQQVTLRCSSQSGHNTVSWYQQALGQGPQFIFQYYREEENGRGNFPPRFSGLQFPNYSSELNVNALELDDSALYLCASSLPSGESNEQFFGPGTRLTVL.

The rearrangement uses TRBV9 and TRBJ1-2, with TRBD1 matching 7 bases. The CDR3 spans 14 residues. The germline V gene encodes CDR1 SGDLS and CDR2 YYNGEE. V shed 3 bases and J 8 bases; nucleotides not matched to a gene: 10. The CDR3 sequence: CASSAGTVPIGYTF. CDR3 coding DNA: TGTGCCAGCAGCGCCGGGACAGTCCCCATAGGCTACACCTTC.

The chain carries TRBV5-6 and TRBJ2-3, with TRBD2 identical over 10 bases. The CDR3 is made up of 17 amino acids. Germline lookup yields CDR1 SGHDT and CDR2 YYEEEE. The V and J ends lost 0 bases and 2 bases, in that order; junction bases with no gene match: 6. The CDR3 nucleotides read TGTGCCAGCAGCTTGGCTAGCGGGAGTAGAAACACAGATACGCAGTATTTT. It specifies CASSLASGSRNTDTQYF.

The chain carries TRBV6-1 and TRBJ2-3; D gene uncertain. Germline-derived CDR1 and CDR2 are MNHNS and SASEGT. Trimming took off 5 bases at V and 0 bases at J, with 12 bases between the two ends. CDR3 length: 15 amino acids. The CDR3 nucleotides read TGTGCCAGCAGTTTAAAGCCGTCTAGCACAGATACGCAGTATTTT. Protein product: CASSLKPSSTDTQYF.

This clone appeared a few times. The V call is TRBV2, the J call TRBJ2-1; perhaps TRBD2 as D (6 bases). This CDR3 is 15 amino acids long. Per the germline V gene, CDR1 is SNHLY and CDR2 is FYNNEI. V lost 4 bases, J lost 7 bases, and 17 bases lay in between. The CDR3 reads CASSGLRGKGNEQFF. The CDR3 DNA follows: TGTGCCAGCAGTGGTCTCCGCGGGAAGGGGAATGAGCAGTTCTTC.

This sequence joins TRBV12-3 or TRBV12-4 and TRBJ1-2, with D perhaps matching TRBD1 (5 bases). Trimming left V 5 bases short and J 6 bases short, with 10 bases between. This CDR3 is 12 amino acids long. The CDR3: CASSLWTNGYTF. The CDR3 DNA is TGTGCCAGCAGTCTCTGGACAAATGGCTACACCTTC.

The J gene is TRBJ1-2, the V gene TRBV16, with D perhaps TRBD1 (6 bases). The CDR3 loop spans 16 amino acids. CDR1 is KGHSY, CDR2 FQNENV, per germline. Trimming stripped 4 bases from V and 2 bases from J, with 17 bases between. CDR3 bases: TGTGCCAGCAGCCTCGAATCGTACAGGGTCAACTATGGCTACACCTTC. It specifies CASSLESYRVNYGYTF.

This rearrangement joins TRBV7-8 to TRBJ1-5, with a weak D call TRBD1 (5 bases). The CDR3 has 13 amino acids. Germline values: CDR1 SGHVS, CDR2 FQNEAQ. Trimming stripped 5 bases from V and 9 bases from J, with 14 bases between. The CDR3 DNA is TGTGCCAGCAGCGTCCACCCCGGGGGGCCCCAGCATTTT. Translating it yields CASSVHPGGPQHF.

This chain uses TRBV2 with TRBJ1-1; TRBD1 matches 7 bases. Germline CDR1 and CDR2: SNHLY and FYNNEI. The CDR3 sequence is 11 residues long. V was clipped by 6 bases and J by 10 bases; unmatched bases: 5. The CDR3 here is CASSVQGRAFF. The CDR3 DNA reads TGTGCCAGCAGCGTACAGGGGAGAGCTTTCTTT.

CDR3 residues: CASSLGGDTQYF. The CDR3 bases are TGCGCCAGCAGCTTGGGCGGTGATACGCAGTATTTT. The V call is TRBV5-1, the J call TRBJ2-3; D is ambiguous. V lost 0 bases and J lost 6, with 5 bases in between. The CDR3 runs 12 residues. Looked up from germline, CDR1 is SGHRS and CDR2 is YFSETQ.

The CDR3 loop reads CASSERQGNSGANVLTF. DNA for the CDR3: TGTGCCAGCAGTGAAAGACAGGGAAACTCTGGGGCCAACGTCCTGACTTTC. V usage is TRBV2 and J usage is TRBJ2-6, with 7 positions matching TRBD1. With V trimmed by 2 bases and J by 0 bases, 4 bases remained unmatched. This CDR3 region has 17 residues. Germline lookup yields CDR1 SNHLY and CDR2 FYNNEI. Supplemented by reference TRBV2 and TRBJ2-6, the full variable domain reads EPEVTQTPSHQVTQMGQEVILRCVPISNHLYFYWYRQILGQKVEFLVSFYNNEISEKSEIFDDQFSVERPDGSNFTLKIRSTKLEDSAMYFCASSERQGNSGANVLTFGAGSRLTVL.

This clone occurred once. CDR3 sequence (DNA): TGCGCCAGCAGCTTGGGAACTAGCGGGAGTAATGAGCAGTACTTC. Its translation: CASSLGTSGSNEQYF. The chain uses TRBV5-1 and TRBJ2-7; TRBD2 agrees at 11 bases. CDR1 SGHRS and CDR2 YFSETQ come from the germline V gene. The trim removed 0 bases at V and 7 bases at J, leaving 6 bases unmatched. The CDR3 extends over 15 amino acids.

The J gene is TRBJ2-3, the V gene TRBV10-3, with D possibly TRBD1 on 5 matching bases. V lost 7 bases and J lost 3, with 17 bases in between. The CDR3 is made up of 15 amino acids. CDR1 ENHRY and CDR2 SYGVKD come from the germline V gene. The CDR3 loop reads CAINTGDIGTDTQYF. CDR3 bases: TGTGCCATCAATACAGGAGACATAGGGACAGATACGCAGTATTTT.

V usage is TRBV27 and J usage is TRBJ2-4, with 8 positions matching TRBD2. With V trimmed by 3 bases and J by 0 bases, 1 base remained unmatched. Germline CDR1 reads MNHEY; CDR2 reads SMNVEV (reference sequence). The CDR3 extends over 15 amino acids. The CDR3 is CASSFAGGAKNIQYF. The CDR3, as DNA: TGTGCCAGCAGTTTTGCGGGAGGAGCCAAAAACATTCAGTACTTC.

The chain combines TRBV5-1 with TRBJ2-6; weak D call: TRBD1 (6 bases). The CDR3 consists of 16 residues. Between the trimmed V and J ends, which lost 0 bases and 4 bases, there was a span of 11 bases. Germline V gene data show CDR1 as SGHRS and CDR2 as YFSETQ. The chain's CDR3 is CASSLAAGAGANVLTF. The CDR3 DNA reads as TGCGCCAGCAGCTTGGCCGCAGGGGCCGGGGCCAACGTCCTGACTTTC.

The V and J genes are TRBV3-1 (or the pseudogene TRBV3-2) and TRBJ2-1, with D uncertain. This CDR3 comprises 14 residues. Germline V CDR1 and CDR2: LGHDT, YNNKEL (reference sequence). Trimming left V 0 bases short and J 11 bases short, with 14 bases between. The CDR3 region has the DNA TGTGCCAGCAGCCAAGAGACGCGCGGTCGGAAGCAGTTCTTC. Translating gives CASSQETRGRKQFF.

CDR3 region: CASSSTGTGYGANTIYF. Here the CDR3 DNA reads TGCGCCAGCAGCTCGACCGGGACAGGGTATGGTGCAAACACCATATATTTT. The rearrangement links TRBV5-1 to TRBJ1-3; 9 bases are shared with TRBD1. Trimming at V came to 3 bases and at J to 6 bases, leaving 13 bases not matched to a gene. This CDR3 region has 17 residues. Per germline, CDR1 SGHRS and CDR2 YFSETQ.

This chain uses TRBV20-1 with TRBJ1-4; 7 nucleotides line up with TRBD1. The length of the CDR3 is 11 residues. Germline-derived CDR1 and CDR2 are DFQATT and SNEGSKA (reference sequence). V shed 3 bases, J shed 12 bases, and the junction held 4 bases outside the gene matches. CDR3 protein: CSASLGTELFF. CDR3 nucleotides: TGCAGTGCTAGCCTCGGGACAGAACTGTTTTTT.

This chain links TRBV7-9 with TRBJ1-1; no clear D gene. The CDR3 loop spans 14 amino acids. Trimming left V 5 bases short and J 2 bases short, with 12 bases between. The germline V gene has CDR1 SEHNR and CDR2 FQNEAQ (reference sequence). This CDR3 is CASSPERVNTEAFF. CDR3 coding DNA: TGTGCCAGCAGCCCTGAGCGGGTTAACACTGAAGCTTTCTTT.

This chain links TRBV5-4 with TRBJ2-7, with a possible D match to TRBD1 (5 bases). Per germline, CDR1 SGHNT and CDR2 YYREEE (reference sequence). The CDR3 length is 14 residues. Trimming cost V 4 bases and J 4 bases, with 15 bases left between them. The CDR3 coding sequence is TGTGCCAGCAGCCGGGTAGGGGATCGGTACGAGCAGTACGTC. This codes for CASSRVGDRYEQYV.

This chain links TRBV4-2 with TRBJ2-1; the D gene is possibly TRBD1 (5 bases). V was clipped by 4 bases and J by 0 bases, with 16 bases between them. CDR1 and CDR2 (germline): LGHNA, YNFKEQ. The CDR3 has 17 amino acids. The CDR3 protein is CASSREQVRFSYNEQFF. The CDR3 nucleotides read TGTGCCAGCAGCCGAGAACAGGTTCGCTTCTCCTACAATGAGCAGTTCTTC.

The genes are TRBV25-1 and TRBJ1-5; D call uncertain. V was pared by 4 bases and J by 1 base, with 2 bases between. The germline CDR1 and CDR2 sequences are MGHDK and SYGVNS. The CDR3 runs 12 residues. The DNA for the CDR3 is TGTGCCAGCAGTGTAAGCAATCAGCCCCAGCATTTT. Its protein product is CASSVSNQPQHF.

The chain combines TRBV30 with TRBJ2-3; a possible D gene is TRBD2 (7 bases). This CDR3 is 16 amino acids long. Germline CDR1 is GTSNPN and CDR2 is SVGIG (reference sequence). V was clipped by 2 bases and J by 1 base, with 16 bases between them. The CDR3 sequence is CAWSRGETSGTDTQYF. In nucleotides, the CDR3 is TGTGCCTGGAGTAGGGGGGAAACTAGCGGCACAGATACGCAGTATTTT.

V is TRBV18 and J is TRBJ2-1; 7 bases line up with TRBD2. This CDR3 has 14 amino acids. Germline V gives CDR1 KGHSH, CDR2 LQKENI. V shed 3 bases and J 7 bases; nucleotides not matched to a gene: 6. For the CDR3, the DNA is TGTGCCAGCTCACCGTGGGAGGGGCGAAATGAGCAGTTCTTC. The encoded protein is CASSPWEGRNEQFF.

The chain joins TRBV5-1 to TRBJ1-4; TRBD1 matches 12 bases. The CDR3 has 16 residues. Trimming removed 3 bases from V and 5 bases from J; junction bases left unmatched: 5. Germline CDR1 is SGHRS and CDR2 is YFSETQ. The CDR3 reads CASSWGQGAPNEKLFF. The CDR3 nucleotides are TGCGCCAGCAGCTGGGGACAGGGGGCCCCAAATGAAAAACTGTTTTTT.

This chain connects TRBV10-2 to TRBJ2-3; D remains unclear. Trimming cost V 4 bases and J 2 bases, with 4 bases left between them. Germline loops: CDR1 WSHSY, CDR2 SAAADI. The CDR3 has 12 amino acids. CDR3: CASSADTDTQYF. For the CDR3, the DNA is TGCGCCAGCAGTGCAGACACAGATACGCAGTATTTT.

In this sample, this clone turned up once. J is TRBJ1-1 and V is TRBV4-1, with D possibly matching TRBD1 (5 bases). V gave up 1 base and J gave up 4 bases, with 19 bases separating them. The CDR3 contains 17 residues. The germline gives CDR1 MGHRA, CDR2 YSYEKL. The DNA of the CDR3 is TGCGCCAGCAGCCAAGTCGGAGGGCTGGGGGGGAGCACTGAAGCTTTCTTT. Its translation: CASSQVGGLGGSTEAFF.